This TCR beta chain originates from a study of T-cell memory formation after mild COVID-19. TCRdb reprocessed the 5' RACE reads with MiXCR, giving one entry per CDR3 protein. The sample has just under 550,000 distinct CDR3 sequences, around 21% seen once. Trimming pared 7 bases from V and 6 bases from J, leaving 13 bases between. Germline CDR1 and CDR2: SGHRS and YFSETQ. This CDR3 contains 12 residues. Details on this clonotype: What it binds is not known.

Points from the study as a whole: The finding that pre-infection memory included some responding clones suggested that cross-reactive memory joined.

The material sequenced was PBMCs or a T cell subset sorted from them (not recorded which). V and J are TRBV5-1 and TRBJ1-2; D is uncertain. This receptor was obtained from an adult woman who had mild COVID-19 (a few samples of this study predate the infection). Cell type and time point are not known. The CDR3 coding sequence is TGCGCCAGCTCCCACCCGGGCGATGGCTACACCTTC. Amino acid sequence: CASSHPGDGYTF.